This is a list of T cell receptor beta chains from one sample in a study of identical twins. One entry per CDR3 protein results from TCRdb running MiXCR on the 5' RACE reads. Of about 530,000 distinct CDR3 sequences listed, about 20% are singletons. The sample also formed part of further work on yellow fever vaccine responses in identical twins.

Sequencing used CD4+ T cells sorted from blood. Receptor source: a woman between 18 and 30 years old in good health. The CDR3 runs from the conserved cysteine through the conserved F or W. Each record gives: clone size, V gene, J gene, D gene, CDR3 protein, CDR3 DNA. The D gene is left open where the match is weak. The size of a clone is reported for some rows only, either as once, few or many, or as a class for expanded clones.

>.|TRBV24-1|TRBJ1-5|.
CATRQEPNQPQHF
TGTGCCACCAGGCAGGAGCCCAATCAGCCCCAGCATTTT
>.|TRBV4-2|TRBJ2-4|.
CASSQDWDAKNIQYF
TGTGCCAGCAGCCAAGATTGGGACGCCAAAAACATTCAGTACTTC
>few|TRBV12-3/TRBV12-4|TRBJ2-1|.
CASSLDALRKEQFF
TGTGCCAGCAGTTTAGATGCCCTAAGAAAAGAGCAGTTCTTC
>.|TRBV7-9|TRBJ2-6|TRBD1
CASSVTRGTGANVLTF
TGTGCCAGCAGCGTGACCAGGGGGACTGGGGCCAACGTCCTGACTTTC
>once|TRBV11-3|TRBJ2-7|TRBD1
CASSLVGQGSGYEQYF
TGTGCCAGCAGCTTAGTTGGACAGGGGTCCGGCTACGAGCAGTACTTC
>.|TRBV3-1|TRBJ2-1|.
CASSQGLGYNEQFF
TGTGCCAGCAGCCAGGGACTCGGGTACAATGAGCAGTTCTTC
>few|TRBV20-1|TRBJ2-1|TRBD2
CSARDQSGTYNEQFF
TGCAGTGCTAGAGACCAAAGCGGGACCTACAATGAGCAGTTCTTC
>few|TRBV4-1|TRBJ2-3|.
CASSPYSDTQYF
TGCGCCAGCAGCCCCTATTCAGATACGCAGTATTTT
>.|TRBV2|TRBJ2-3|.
CAWTSSFQDTQYF
TGTGCCTGGACCAGCAGCTTTCAAGATACGCAGTATTTT
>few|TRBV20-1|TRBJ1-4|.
CSVRDTLLRNEKLFF
TGCAGTGTTAGAGATACACTTCTCAGGAATGAAAAACTGTTTTTT
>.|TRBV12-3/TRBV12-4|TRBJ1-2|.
CASSLSRYGYTF
TGTGCCAGCAGCCTGAGCCGCTATGGCTACACCTTC
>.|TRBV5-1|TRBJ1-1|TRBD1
CASSPDRGDTEAFF
TGCGCCAGCAGCCCGGACAGGGGGGACACTGAAGCTTTCTTT
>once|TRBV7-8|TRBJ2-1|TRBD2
CASSVRDYRIGDNEQFF
TGTGCCAGCAGCGTCCGGGACTACCGGATTGGGGACAATGAGCAGTTCTTC
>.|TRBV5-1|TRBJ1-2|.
CASSLFGAPENYGYTF
TGCGCCAGCAGCTTGTTTGGGGCCCCAGAGAACTATGGCTACACCTTC
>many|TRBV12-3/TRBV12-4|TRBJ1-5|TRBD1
CASSFGQGGNQPQHF
TGTGCCAGCAGTTTCGGGCAGGGGGGCAATCAGCCCCAGCATTTT
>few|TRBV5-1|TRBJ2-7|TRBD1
CASSQPPGQLEQYF
TGCGCCAGCAGCCAACCCCCGGGACAGCTAGAGCAGTACTTC
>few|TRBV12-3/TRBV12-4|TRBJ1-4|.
CASRYRAQSEKLFF
TGTGCCAGCAGATACCGGGCCCAGAGTGAAAAACTGTTTTTT
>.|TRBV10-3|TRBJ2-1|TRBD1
CATGSGQGAWEQFF
TGTGCCACCGGCTCGGGACAGGGGGCTTGGGAGCAGTTCTTC
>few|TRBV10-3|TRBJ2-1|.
CAISETSFHEQFF
TGTGCCATCAGTGAAACATCGTTCCATGAGCAGTTCTTC
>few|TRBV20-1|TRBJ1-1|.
CSFHCYEAFF
TGCAGTTTCCACTGCTATGAAGCTTTCTTT
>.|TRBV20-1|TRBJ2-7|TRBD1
CSARLQGVYEQYF
TGCAGTGCTAGATTGCAGGGGGTGTACGAGCAGTACTTC
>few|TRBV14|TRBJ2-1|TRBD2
CASSRGLASYNEQFF
TGTGCCAGCAGCCGAGGACTAGCATCCTACAATGAGCAGTTCTTC
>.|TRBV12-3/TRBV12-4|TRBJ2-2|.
CASSRGGITGELFF
TGTGCCAGCAGTCGGGGAGGTATCACCGGGGAGCTGTTTTTT
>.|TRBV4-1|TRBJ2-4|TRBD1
CASSQETGGAKNIQYF
TGCGCCAGCAGCCAAGAGACAGGGGGAGCCAAAAACATTCAGTACTTC
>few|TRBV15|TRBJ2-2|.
CATSKGQINTGELFF
TGTGCCACCAGCAAAGGACAGATTAACACCGGGGAGCTGTTTTTT
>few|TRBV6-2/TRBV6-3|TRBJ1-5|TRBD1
CASSYLGTGSQPQHF
TGTGCCAGCAGTTACTTGGGGACAGGGAGTCAGCCCCAGCATTTT
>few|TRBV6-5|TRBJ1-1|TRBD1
CASSYQGAGEAFF
TGTGCCAGCAGTTACCAGGGGGCTGGTGAAGCTTTCTTT
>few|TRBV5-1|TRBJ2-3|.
CASSLVAGALSTDTQYF
TGCGCCAGCAGCTTGGTGGCGGGGGCCCTCTCCACAGATACGCAGTATTTT
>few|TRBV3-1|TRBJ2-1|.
CASSQPNNEQFF
TGTGCCAGCAGCCAGCCTAACAATGAGCAGTTCTTC
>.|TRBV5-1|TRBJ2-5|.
CASSGSGQETQYF
TGCGCCAGCAGCGGGTCAGGACAAGAGACCCAGTACTTC
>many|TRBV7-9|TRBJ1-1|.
CASSARTEAFF
TGTGCCAGCAGCGCGCGCACTGAAGCTTTCTTT
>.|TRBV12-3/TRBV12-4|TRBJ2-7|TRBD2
CASSLELAGDPFYEQYF
TGTGCCAGCAGTTTAGAACTAGCGGGAGACCCCTTCTACGAGCAGTACTTC
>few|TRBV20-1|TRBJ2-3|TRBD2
CSASRLAGITDTQYF
TGCAGTGCTAGCCGTCTAGCGGGAATCACAGATACGCAGTATTTT
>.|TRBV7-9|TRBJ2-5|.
CASSLQGLRLLGETQYF
TGTGCCAGCAGCTTACAGGGGTTACGTCTACTTGGGGAGACCCAGTACTTC
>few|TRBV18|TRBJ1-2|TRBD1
CASSPVGQPNYGYTF
TGTGCCAGCTCACCAGTGGGACAGCCTAACTATGGCTACACCTTC
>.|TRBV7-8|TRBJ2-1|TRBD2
CASSLGLTSGRDEQFF
TGTGCCAGCAGCTTAGGTTTGACTAGCGGGAGGGACGAGCAGTTCTTC
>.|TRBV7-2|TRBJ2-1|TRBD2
CASSLVVTNPGGNEQFF
TGTGCCAGCAGCTTAGTTGTGACTAATCCGGGAGGTAATGAGCAGTTCTTC
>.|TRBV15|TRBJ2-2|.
CATSLGGVLRNTGELFF
TGTGCCACCAGCCTTGGCGGGGTTCTTAGGAACACCGGGGAGCTGTTTTTT
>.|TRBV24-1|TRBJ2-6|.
CATSGTVSTVLTF
TGTGCCACCAGTGGGACCGTCTCGACCGTCCTGACTTTC
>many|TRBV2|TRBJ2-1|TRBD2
CASSEANSPSGVYNEQFF
TGTGCCAGCAGTGAAGCGAATTCTCCAAGCGGGGTTTACAATGAGCAGTTCTTC
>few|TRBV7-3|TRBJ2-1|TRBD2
CASSLTKLASGSYEQFF
TGTGCCAGCAGCTTAACTAAATTGGCTAGCGGGAGCTATGAGCAGTTCTTC
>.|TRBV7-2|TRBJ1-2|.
CASSSPGPYYGYTF
TGTGCCAGCAGCTCCCCGGGGCCATACTATGGCTACACCTTC
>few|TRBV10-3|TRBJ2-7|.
CAISEETYEQYF
TGTGCCATCAGTGAGGAAACCTACGAGCAGTACTTC
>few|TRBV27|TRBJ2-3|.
CASSPRMDSGPQYF
TGTGCCAGCAGTCCAAGGATGGACTCTGGTCCGCAGTATTTT
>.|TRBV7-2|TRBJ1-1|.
CASSLDTPSTEAFF
TGTGCCAGCAGCTTAGACACCCCCAGCACTGAAGCTTTCTTT
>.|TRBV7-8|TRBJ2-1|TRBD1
CASSKDRGIYNEQFF
TGTGCCAGCAGCAAAGACAGGGGCATTTACAATGAGCAGTTCTTC
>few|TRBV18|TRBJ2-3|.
CASSPIGGHLRADTQYF
TGTGCCAGCTCACCCATTGGGGGCCACCTACGGGCAGATACGCAGTATTTT
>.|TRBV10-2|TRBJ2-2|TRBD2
CASHGGGAGAGELFF
TGCGCCAGCCACGGGGGGGGCGCGGGGGCCGGGGAGCTGTTTTTT
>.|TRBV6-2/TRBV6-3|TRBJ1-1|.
CASSFGTTEAFF
TGTGCCAGCAGTTTTGGGACAACTGAAGCTTTCTTT
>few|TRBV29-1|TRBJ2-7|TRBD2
CSVEGGLAGGSPYEQYF
TGCAGCGTTGAAGGGGGACTAGCGGGAGGGTCGCCCTACGAGCAGTACTTC
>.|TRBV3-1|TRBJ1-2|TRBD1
CASSHGTVKGYGYTF
TGTGCCAGCAGCCACGGGACAGTAAAGGGCTATGGCTACACCTTC
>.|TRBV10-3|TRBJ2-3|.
CAIRDGGRGDTQYF
TGTGCCATCAGGGACGGGGGCCGGGGAGATACGCAGTATTTT
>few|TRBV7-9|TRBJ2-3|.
CASSTTRFADTQYF
TGTGCCAGCAGCACGACCAGATTCGCAGATACGCAGTATTTT
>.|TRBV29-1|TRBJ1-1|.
CSVDGTITEAFF
TGCAGCGTTGATGGCACAATCACTGAAGCTTTCTTT
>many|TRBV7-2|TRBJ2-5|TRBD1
CASSSTGVFQETQYF
TGTGCCAGCAGCTCTACAGGGGTTTTTCAAGAGACCCAGTACTTC